The 18 T cell receptor beta chains below all came from one sample that was sequenced in a study of T cells in Graves' hyperthyroidism and ophthalmopathy. The TCR beta CDR3 regions underwent amplification using RNA transcripts as the source. A first-round RT-PCR of the TCR CDR3 used the HTBI primer set. TCRdb processed the multiplex PCR reads anew with MiXCR; each CDR3 protein has one entry. Of under 250,000 distinct CDR3 sequences in the sample, roughly a quarter were seen once. Sequencing input: blood. The receptors derive from a woman between 40 and 55 years old with Graves' ophthalmopathy.

This clonotype was seen ten or more times. The chain uses TRBV27 and TRBJ2-7; a possible D gene is TRBD1 (5 bases). The germline V and J ends were trimmed by 2 bases and 2 bases, with 16 bases remaining between them. The CDR3 length is 16 residues. The V gene's germline CDR1 is MNHEY and CDR2 SMNVEV (reference sequence). The CDR3 sequence: CASSLGPLRTTYEQYF. As DNA, the CDR3 is TGTGCCAGCAGTTTAGGCCCATTGCGGACAACCTACGAGCAGTACTTC.

The V gene is TRBV28, the J gene TRBJ1-2, with D maybe TRBD1 (5 bases). Germline CDR1 and CDR2: MDHEN and SYDVKM. Trimming took 6 bases from V and 8 from J, leaving 16 bases between them. CDR3 length: 13 amino acids. This CDR3 is CASRPSGPSGYTF. In DNA, the CDR3 is TGTGCCAGCAGACCATCAGGGCCCTCCGGCTACACCTTC.

This clonotype was recorded many times. Since a much larger clone is just one base distant, this may be a read error. The chain uses TRBV6-1 and TRBJ1-1; D unresolved. Germline lookup yields CDR1 MNHNS and CDR2 SASEGT. V was pared by 3 bases and J by 1 base, with 6 bases between. This CDR3 is built from 13 residues. Here the CDR3 reads CASSERSNTEAFF. The CDR3 DNA reads as TGTGCCAGCAGTGAGAGATCGAACACTGAAGCTTTCTTT.

This clonotype was seen repeatedly, ten times or more. V and J are TRBV20-1 and TRBJ2-1; 7 bases map to TRBD1. The CDR3 has 16 residues. V was clipped by 6 bases and J by 0 bases; unmatched bases: 11. Looked up from germline, CDR1 is DFQATT and CDR2 is SNEGSKA (reference sequence). This CDR3 is CSAHLPGQSSYNEQFF. The CDR3 DNA reads as TGCAGTGCCCACCTTCCGGGACAGAGCTCCTACAATGAGCAGTTCTTC.

This clonotype has more than one count but fewer than ten. This chain connects TRBV12-3 or TRBV12-4 to TRBJ1-2, with D perhaps TRBD1 (6 bases). The V and J ends lost 1 base and 7 bases respectively, with 25 bases between them. CDR3 length equals 18 residues. The CDR3 coding sequence is TGTGCCAGCAGTTTAGATTCGGGCCTACTCACAGGGTTCGCTGGCTACACCTTC. Translated: CASSLDSGLLTGFAGYTF.

V gene TRBV7-8 combines with J gene TRBJ2-7; 8 nucleotides line up with TRBD2. The CDR3 has 15 amino acids. The germline gives CDR1 SGHVS, CDR2 FQNEAQ. Germline trimming cut 0 bases from V and 4 bases from J; bases unmatched to any gene: 5. CDR3 coding DNA: TGTGCCAGCAGCTTAGCCCCGGGAGGGCATTACGAGCAGTACTTC. Translating gives CASSLAPGGHYEQYF.

This clonotype was picked up many times. This rearrangement joins TRBV27 to TRBJ1-1; D is ambiguous. Trimming pared 8 bases from V and 4 bases from J, leaving 8 bases between. The CDR3 runs to 11 residues. Germline V gene lookup returns CDR1 MNHEY and CDR2 SMNVEV (reference sequence). Written as DNA, the CDR3 is TGTGCCAGCGGTGGCAGCACTGAAGCTTTCTTT. It codes for CASGGSTEAFF.

This chain links TRBV6-4 with TRBJ1-1; D is perhaps TRBD1 (5 bases). CDR1 and CDR2 (germline): MRHNA, SNTAGT. The CDR3 is made up of 16 amino acids. The ends were cut back, 5 bases at V and 0 bases at J, with 16 bases in the middle. CDR3 protein: CASSPGSGGLNTEAFF. Written as DNA, the CDR3 is TGTGCCAGCAGTCCTGGATCTGGGGGATTGAACACTGAAGCTTTCTTT.

This clonotype was seen repeatedly, ten times or more. The chain carries TRBV7-2 and TRBJ2-2, with 7 nucleotides matching TRBD2. Germline CDR1 and CDR2: SGHTA and FQGNSA. CDR3 length: 16 amino acids. V shed 3 bases and J 0 bases; nucleotides not matched to a gene: 4. Written as DNA, the CDR3 is TGTGCCAGCAGCTTCAGCGCGGGGGCGAACACCGGGGAGCTGTTTTTT. Its protein is CASSFSAGANTGELFF.

This clonotype was observed many times. The V call is TRBV4-1, the J call TRBJ2-5, with D perhaps TRBD1 (5 bases). V was cut by 1 base and J by 4 bases, with 13 bases left in between. The CDR3 totals 15 residues. Germline-derived CDR1 and CDR2 are MGHRA and YSYEKL. The CDR3 protein is CASSQATGARETQYF. The DNA for the CDR3 is TGCGCCAGCAGCCAAGCGACTGGGGCCCGAGAGACCCAGTACTTC.

This clonotype was counted many times. This sequence joins TRBV10-3 and TRBJ2-7, with TRBD1 matching over 11 bases. This CDR3 is 15 amino acids long. Losses at the gene ends were 2 bases for V and 5 bases for J; bases not matched to a gene: 5. Germline CDR1 is ENHRY and CDR2 is SYGVKD. For the CDR3, the DNA is TGTGCCATCAGTGAGCCGGACAGGGGGCAGGACGAGCAGTACTTC. It specifies CAISEPDRGQDEQYF.

This clonotype has a count of ten or more. The gene calls are TRBV27 and TRBJ2-7; D gene ambiguous. This CDR3 is 14 amino acids long. Trimming took 0 bases from V and 2 from J, leaving 8 bases between them. Germline lookup yields CDR1 MNHEY and CDR2 SMNVEV (reference sequence). The CDR3 reads CASSLSARTYEQYF. Written as DNA, the CDR3 is TGTGCCAGCAGTTTATCGGCGCGTACCTACGAGCAGTACTTC.

The table lists this clonotype with many counts. V usage is TRBV11-2 and J usage is TRBJ2-7; D is ambiguous. The CDR3 covers 13 residues. The V end was cut by 5 bases, the J end by 3 bases, with 11 bases between. CDR1 is SGHAT and CDR2 is FQNNGV in the germline V gene. The CDR3 protein is CASSPSWDYEQYF. CDR3 in DNA: TGTGCCAGCAGCCCGTCCTGGGACTACGAGCAGTACTTC.

The table lists this clonotype with many counts. The chain carries TRBV24-1 and TRBJ1-1; the match to TRBD1 covers 9 bases. The CDR3 is 13 residues long. V was clipped by 12 bases and J by 2 bases; unmatched bases: 6. The V gene's germline CDR1 is KGHDR and CDR2 SFDVKD. CDR3 nucleotides: TGTGCCGTCCAACAGGGGGCCAACACTGAAGCTTTCTTT. It is translated as CAVQQGANTEAFF.

To note about this clonotype: This may arise from a read error, as a much more abundant clone is one base away. The chain employs TRBV30 and TRBJ1-2, with TRBD1 as a possible D gene (5 bases). Germline V gives CDR1 GTSNPN, CDR2 SVGIG (reference sequence). Trimming removed 0 bases from V and 7 bases from J, with 6 bases in between. CDR3 length equals 11 residues. DNA for the CDR3: TGTGCCTGGAGTGTCAGGGTTGGCTACACCTTC. Its translation is CAWSVRVGYTF.

This clonotype was seen a single time. The J gene is TRBJ1-2, the V gene TRBV12-3 or TRBV12-4; D is unclear. V was trimmed by 2 bases and J by 8 bases, leaving 12 bases between them. The CDR3 is 13 amino acids. The CDR3 region is CASSLRPQRGYTF. The CDR3 DNA reads TGTGCCAGCAGTTTAAGGCCCCAGCGGGGCTACACCTTC.

This clonotype has ten or more counts. This chain joins TRBV19 and TRBJ1-2, with 9 bases matching TRBD1. The V segment lost 7 bases and the J segment 5 bases; nucleotides outside the gene matches: 8. The CDR3 is made up of 14 amino acids. The germline V gene has CDR1 LNHDA and CDR2 SQIVND (reference sequence). The CDR3 reads CASIGTGKGYGYTF. Here the CDR3 DNA reads TGTGCCAGTATCGGGACAGGGAAAGGGTATGGCTACACCTTC.

This clonotype was counted at least ten times. The chain couples TRBV7-8 to TRBJ2-7; TRBD2 agrees at 13 bases. V lost 5 bases and J lost 6; bases outside the gene matches: 10. This CDR3 region has 16 residues. Germline CDR1 and CDR2: SGHVS and FQNEAQ. The CDR3 DNA sequence: TGTGCCAGCAGCGCACCGGGACTAGCGGGATATGGCGAGCAGTACTTC. Amino acid sequence: CASSAPGLAGYGEQYF. Using reference TRBV7-8 and TRBJ2-7 for the parts outside the CDR3, the full variable domain is GAGVSQSPRYKVAKRGQDVALRCDPISGHVSLFWYQQALGQGPEFLTYFQNEAQLDKSGLPSDRFFAERPEGSVSTLKIQRTQQEDSAVYLCASSAPGLAGYGEQYFGPGTRLTVT.